Listed here are 4 T cell receptor beta chains from one sample, sequenced in a study of shared clonotypes between healthy human individuals. Data came from immunoSEQ multiplex PCR; TCRdb stores just in-frame clones and leaves some out. Of more than 550,000 clones listed, around 70% are singletons. Material: memory CD4+ T cells sorted from blood. Subset denoted: CD45RA-negative fraction. Every receptor here comes from a woman in her thirties in good health.

J is TRBJ2-1 and V is TRBV4-1; maybe TRBD1 (5 bases). Germline CDR1 and CDR2: MGHRA and YSYEKL. CDR3 length: 13 residues. The V end was cut by 4 bases, the J end by 8 bases, with 12 bases between. The chain's CDR3 is CASSPRGAHEQFF. The DNA of the CDR3 is TGCGCCAGCAGCCCCCGTGGGGCCCATGAGCAGTTCTTC.

The V and J genes are TRBV21-1 and TRBJ1-3; the tabulated D call, TRBD1, remains unverified against the DNA. TRBV21-1 represents a pseudogene. CDR3 length: 23 residues. CDR3 DNA: TGTGCCAGCAGCCTCAAGGGGGCGACAGGCGAATTTCCTGGACTCATGGTAGGAAACACCATATATTTT. This translates into CASSLKGATGEFPGLMVGNTIYF.

The CDR3 loop reads CASRPVYEQYF. The CDR3 region has the DNA TGTGCCAGCAGGCCCGTCTACGAGCAGTACTTC. This chain links TRBV2 with TRBJ2-7; D remains ambiguous. Germline CDR1 is SNHLY and CDR2 is FYNNEI. Trimming pared 6 bases from V and 3 bases from J, leaving 6 bases between. There are 11 residues in the CDR3.

V usage is TRBV5-1 and J usage is TRBJ2-3; 8 bases are shared with TRBD2. The CDR3 length is 14 residues. The V segment lost 4 bases and the J segment 4 bases; nucleotides outside the gene matches: 5. CDR1 and CDR2 from the germline V gene are SGHRS and YFSETQ. Written as DNA, the CDR3 is TGCGCCAGCAGCGGCGGGAGGCCCCCAGATACGCAGTATTTT. This sequence encodes CASSGGRPPDTQYF.